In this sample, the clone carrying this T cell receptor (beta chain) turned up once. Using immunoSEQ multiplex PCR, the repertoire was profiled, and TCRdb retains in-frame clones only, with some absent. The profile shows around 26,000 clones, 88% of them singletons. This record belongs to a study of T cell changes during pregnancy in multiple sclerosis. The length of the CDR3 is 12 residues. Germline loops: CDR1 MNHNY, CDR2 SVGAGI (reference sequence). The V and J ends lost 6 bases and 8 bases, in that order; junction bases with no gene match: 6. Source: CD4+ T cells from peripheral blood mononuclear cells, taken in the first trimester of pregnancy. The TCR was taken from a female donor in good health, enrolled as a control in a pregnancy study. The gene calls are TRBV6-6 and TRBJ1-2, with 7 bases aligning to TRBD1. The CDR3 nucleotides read TGTGCCAGCAGGAGGACAGGAGAAGGCTACACCTTC. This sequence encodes CASRRTGEGYTF.